This T cell receptor (beta chain) was captured in a study of cytomegalovirus exposure and HLA in healthy donors. V was cut by 5 bases and J by 7 bases, with 12 bases left in between. The CDR3 has 13 residues. Germline CDR1 and CDR2: SGHTA and FQGTGA. In the PCR, 60 Vbeta and 13 Jbeta primers were used. The assay was immunoSEQ multiplex PCR, and TCRdb's table has in-frame clones only and misses some. This repertoire includes under 150,000 clones. The study, taken as a whole, reports: TCR beta chains numbering more than 150 were designated cytomegalovirus-associated. Rarity held for most TCR sequences, but there were some public TCRs that occurred in many donors.

Concerning this clone: What it binds is not known.

J is TRBJ1-5 and V is TRBV7-3; D is undetermined. This receptor was obtained from a woman aged 55-70 years in good health and CMV-seronegative. The source material was PBMCs. This chain's CDR3 is CASSQEEGQPQHF. CDR3 bases: TGTGCCAGCAGCCAAGAGGAGGGCCAGCCCCAGCATTTT.